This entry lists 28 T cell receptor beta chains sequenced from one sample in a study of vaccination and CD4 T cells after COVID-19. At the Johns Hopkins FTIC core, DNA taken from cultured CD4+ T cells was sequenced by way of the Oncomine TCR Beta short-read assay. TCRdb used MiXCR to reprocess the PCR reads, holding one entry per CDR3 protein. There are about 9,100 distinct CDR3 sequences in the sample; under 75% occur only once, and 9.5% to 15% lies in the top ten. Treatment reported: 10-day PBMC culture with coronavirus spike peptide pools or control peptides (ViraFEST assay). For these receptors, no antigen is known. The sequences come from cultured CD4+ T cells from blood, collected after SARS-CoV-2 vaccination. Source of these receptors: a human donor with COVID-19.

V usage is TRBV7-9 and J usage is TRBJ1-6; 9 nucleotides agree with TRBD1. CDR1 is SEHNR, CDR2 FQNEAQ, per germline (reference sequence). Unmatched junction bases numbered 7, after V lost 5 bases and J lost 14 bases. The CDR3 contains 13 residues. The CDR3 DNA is TGTGCCAGCAGCACTGAACAGGGGGCAACCCTCCACTTT. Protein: CASSTEQGATLHF.

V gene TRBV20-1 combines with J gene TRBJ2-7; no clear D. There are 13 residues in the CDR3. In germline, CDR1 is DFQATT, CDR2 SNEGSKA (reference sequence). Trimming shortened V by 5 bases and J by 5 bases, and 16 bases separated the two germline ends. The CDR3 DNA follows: TGCAGTGCTGCGACTGGAGCACGGGACGAGCAGTACTTC. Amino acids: CSAATGARDEQYF.

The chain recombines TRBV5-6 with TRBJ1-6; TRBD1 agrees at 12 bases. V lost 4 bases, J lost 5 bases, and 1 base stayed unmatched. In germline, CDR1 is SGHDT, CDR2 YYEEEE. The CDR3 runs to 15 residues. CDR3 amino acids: CASSRDRGHNSPLHF. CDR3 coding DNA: TGTGCCAGCAGCAGGGACAGGGGGCATAATTCACCCCTCCACTTT.

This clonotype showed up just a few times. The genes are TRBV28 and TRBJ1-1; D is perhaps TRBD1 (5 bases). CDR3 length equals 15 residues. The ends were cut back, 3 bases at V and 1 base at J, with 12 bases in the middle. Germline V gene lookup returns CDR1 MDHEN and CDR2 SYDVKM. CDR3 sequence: CASSFQGAGNTEAFF. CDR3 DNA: TGTGCCAGCAGTTTCCAAGGGGCTGGGAACACTGAAGCTTTCTTT.

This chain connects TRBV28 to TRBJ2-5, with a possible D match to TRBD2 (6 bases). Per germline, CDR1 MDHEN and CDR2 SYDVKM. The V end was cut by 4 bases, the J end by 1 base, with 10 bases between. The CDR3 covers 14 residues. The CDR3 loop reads CASSSEGVQETQYF. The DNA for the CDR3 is TGTGCCAGCAGTTCGGAGGGAGTCCAAGAGACCCAGTACTTC.

In DNA, the CDR3 is TGTGCCAGCGGAACAGGGCGGGAGACCCAGTACTTC. Translating it yields CASGTGRETQYF. This chain links TRBV27 with TRBJ2-5, with D perhaps matching TRBD1 (6 bases). The germline V gene has CDR1 MNHEY and CDR2 SMNVEV (reference sequence). The CDR3 length is 12 residues. Trimming removed 8 bases from V and 5 bases from J, with 12 bases in between.

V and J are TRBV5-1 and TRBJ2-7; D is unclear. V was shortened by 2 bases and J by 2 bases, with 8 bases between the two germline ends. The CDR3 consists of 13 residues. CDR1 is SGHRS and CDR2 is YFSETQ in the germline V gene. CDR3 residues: CASSFAITYEQYF. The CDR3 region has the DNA TGCGCCAGCAGCTTCGCCATCACCTACGAGCAGTACTTC. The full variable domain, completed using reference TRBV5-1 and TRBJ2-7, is KAGVTQTPRYLIKTRGQQVTLSCSPISGHRSVSWYQQTPGQGLQFLFEYFSETQRNKGNFPGRFSGRQFSNSRSEMNVSTLELGDSALYLCASSFAITYEQYFGPGTRLTVT.

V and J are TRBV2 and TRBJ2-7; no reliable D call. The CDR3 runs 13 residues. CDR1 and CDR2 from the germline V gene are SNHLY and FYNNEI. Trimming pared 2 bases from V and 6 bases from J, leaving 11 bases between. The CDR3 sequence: CASSESAPTEQYF. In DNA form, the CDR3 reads TGTGCCAGCAGTGAATCAGCACCTACCGAGCAGTACTTC.

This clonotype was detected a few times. CDR3 residues: CASSPRQGSSSPLHF. The DNA of the CDR3 is TGTGCCAGCAGCCCCCGACAGGGGAGCAGTTCACCCCTCCACTTT. This chain joins TRBV7-6 and TRBJ1-6; 8 nucleotides match TRBD1. Germline V CDR1 and CDR2: SGHVS, FNYEAQ. The CDR3 contains 15 residues. Germline trimming cut 5 bases from V and 9 bases from J; bases unmatched to any gene: 9.

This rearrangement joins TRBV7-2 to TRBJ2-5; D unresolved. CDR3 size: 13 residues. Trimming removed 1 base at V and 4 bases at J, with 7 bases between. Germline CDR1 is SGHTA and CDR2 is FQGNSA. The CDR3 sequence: CASSLGKGETQYF. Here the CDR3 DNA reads TGTGCCAGCAGCTTAGGAAAGGGAGAGACCCAGTACTTC.

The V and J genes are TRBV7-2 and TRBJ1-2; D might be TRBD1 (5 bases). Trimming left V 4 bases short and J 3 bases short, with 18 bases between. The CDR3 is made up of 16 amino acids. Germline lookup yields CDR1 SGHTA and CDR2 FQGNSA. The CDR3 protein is CASSSLRGQGHYGYTF. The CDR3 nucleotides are TGTGCCAGCAGCTCACTCCGAGGGCAGGGCCACTATGGCTACACCTTC.

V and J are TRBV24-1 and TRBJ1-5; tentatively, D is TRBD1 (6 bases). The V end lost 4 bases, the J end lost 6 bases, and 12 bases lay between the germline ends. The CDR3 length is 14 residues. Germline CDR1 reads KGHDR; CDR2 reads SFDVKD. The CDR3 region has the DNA TGTGCCACCAGTGAGTCAGGGGCTGGTCAGCCCCAGCATTTT. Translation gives CATSESGAGQPQHF.

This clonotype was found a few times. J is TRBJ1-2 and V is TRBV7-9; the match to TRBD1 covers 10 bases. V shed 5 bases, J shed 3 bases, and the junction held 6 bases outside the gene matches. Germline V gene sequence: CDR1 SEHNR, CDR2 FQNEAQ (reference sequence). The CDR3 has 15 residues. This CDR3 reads CASSHRQGADYGYTF. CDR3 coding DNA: TGTGCCAGCAGCCACCGACAGGGGGCAGACTATGGCTACACCTTC. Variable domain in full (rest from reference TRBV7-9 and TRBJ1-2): DTGVSQNPRHKITKRGQNVTFRCDPISEHNRLYWYRQTLGQGPEFLTYFQNEAQLEKSRLLSDRFSAERPKGSFSTLEIQRTEQGDSAMYLCASSHRQGADYGYTFGSGTRLTVV.

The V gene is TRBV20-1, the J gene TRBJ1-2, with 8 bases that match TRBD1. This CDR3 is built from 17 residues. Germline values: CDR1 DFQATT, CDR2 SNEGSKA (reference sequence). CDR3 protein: CSVGVTGESPANYGYTF. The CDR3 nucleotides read TGCAGCGTGGGGGTGACAGGGGAATCCCCGGCTAACTATGGCTACACCTTC.

The CDR3 nucleotides are TGTGCCAGTAGCTCCGTGGATCTGAACACTGAAGCTTTCTTT. This translates into CASSSVDLNTEAFF. This rearrangement joins TRBV19 to TRBJ1-1; D not resolved. The CDR3 sequence is 14 residues long. V was pared by 6 bases and J by 0 bases, with 11 bases between. Germline V lookup: CDR1 LNHDA, CDR2 SQIVND (reference sequence).

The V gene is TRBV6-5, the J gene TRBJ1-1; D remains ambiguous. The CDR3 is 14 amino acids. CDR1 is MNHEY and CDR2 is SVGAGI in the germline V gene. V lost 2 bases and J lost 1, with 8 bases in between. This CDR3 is CASSYNWGNTEAFF. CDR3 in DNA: TGTGCCAGCAGTTACAATTGGGGGAACACTGAAGCTTTCTTT.

This CDR3 is CANRTQLETQYF. Here the CDR3 DNA reads TGTGCCAACAGGACGCAGTTGGAGACCCAGTACTTC. This chain links TRBV6-4 with TRBJ2-5, with D perhaps TRBD1 (5 bases). This CDR3 region has 12 residues. Deletions cut 10 bases from V and 5 bases from J, with 14 bases between. The V gene's germline CDR1 is MRHNA and CDR2 SNTAGT.

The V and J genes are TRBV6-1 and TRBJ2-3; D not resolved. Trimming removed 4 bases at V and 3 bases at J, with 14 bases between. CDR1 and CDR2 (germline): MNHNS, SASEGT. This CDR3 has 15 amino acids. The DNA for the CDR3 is TGTGCCAGCAGTGTATCTCGCAGACAAACAGATACGCAGTATTTT. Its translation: CASSVSRRQTDTQYF.

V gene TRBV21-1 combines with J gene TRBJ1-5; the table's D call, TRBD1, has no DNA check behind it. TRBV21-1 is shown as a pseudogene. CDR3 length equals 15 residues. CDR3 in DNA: TGTGCCAGCAGCGAAGACAGGGATGGGGATCAGCCCCAGCATTTT. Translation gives CASSEDRDGDQPQHF.

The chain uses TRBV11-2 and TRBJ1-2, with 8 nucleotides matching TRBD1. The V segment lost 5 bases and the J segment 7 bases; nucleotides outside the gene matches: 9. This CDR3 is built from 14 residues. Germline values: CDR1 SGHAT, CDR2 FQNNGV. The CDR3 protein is CASSESAGGRGYTF. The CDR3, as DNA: TGTGCCAGCAGCGAGAGCGCAGGGGGCCGTGGCTACACCTTC.

As DNA, the CDR3 is TGTGCCAGCAGCTTAGACTCTGGGAGCAATCAGCCCCAGCATTTT. This sequence encodes CASSLDSGSNQPQHF. The chain couples TRBV11-2 to TRBJ1-5; no reliable D call. This CDR3 has 15 amino acids. Looked up from germline, CDR1 is SGHAT and CDR2 is FQNNGV. V shed 0 bases and J shed 1 base, with 7 bases lying between them.

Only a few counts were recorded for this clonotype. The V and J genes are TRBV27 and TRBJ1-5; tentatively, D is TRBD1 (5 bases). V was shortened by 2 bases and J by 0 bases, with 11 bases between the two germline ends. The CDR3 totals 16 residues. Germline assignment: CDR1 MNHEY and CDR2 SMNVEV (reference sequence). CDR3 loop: CASSLRGDHSNQPQHF. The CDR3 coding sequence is TGTGCCAGCAGTTTACGGGGGGACCATAGCAATCAGCCCCAGCATTTT.

The CDR3 is CSARGPQGAGTQYF. The CDR3 DNA reads TGCAGTGCTAGGGGGCCGCAGGGGGCCGGGACCCAGTACTTC. The chain has TRBV20-1 and TRBJ2-5; 8 bases are a match to TRBD1. This CDR3 region has 14 residues. J gave up 7 bases and V 3 bases, and 10 bases lay outside the gene matches. Germline CDR1 reads DFQATT; CDR2 reads SNEGSKA (reference sequence).

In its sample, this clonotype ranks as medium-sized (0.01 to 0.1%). This chain's CDR3 is CASSSGTGKPYEQYF. CDR3 in DNA: TGTGCCAGCAGTTCCGGGACAGGGAAACCCTACGAGCAGTACTTC. The gene calls are TRBV6-5 and TRBJ2-7, with 9 bases aligning to TRBD1. Germline-derived CDR1 and CDR2 are MNHEY and SVGAGI. V gave up 4 bases and J gave up 2 bases; unmatched junction bases: 6. The CDR3 spans 15 residues.

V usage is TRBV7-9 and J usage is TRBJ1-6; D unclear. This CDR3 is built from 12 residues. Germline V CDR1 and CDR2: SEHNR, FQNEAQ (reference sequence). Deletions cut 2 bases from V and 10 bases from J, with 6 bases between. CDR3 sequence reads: CASSLMESPLHF. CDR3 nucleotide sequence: TGTGCCAGCAGCTTAATGGAGTCACCCCTCCACTTT.

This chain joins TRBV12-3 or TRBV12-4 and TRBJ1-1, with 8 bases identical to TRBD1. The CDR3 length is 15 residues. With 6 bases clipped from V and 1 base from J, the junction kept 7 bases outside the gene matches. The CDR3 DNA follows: TGTGCCAGCAGCCAAGAGACAGGGGCGAACACTGAAGCTTTCTTT. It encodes CASSQETGANTEAFF.

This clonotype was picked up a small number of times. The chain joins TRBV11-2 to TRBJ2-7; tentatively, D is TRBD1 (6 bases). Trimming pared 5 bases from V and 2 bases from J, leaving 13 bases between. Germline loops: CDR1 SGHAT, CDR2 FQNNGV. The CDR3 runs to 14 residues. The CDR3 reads CASSITGFPYEQYF. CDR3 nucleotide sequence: TGTGCCAGCAGCATCACAGGGTTTCCCTACGAGCAGTACTTC.

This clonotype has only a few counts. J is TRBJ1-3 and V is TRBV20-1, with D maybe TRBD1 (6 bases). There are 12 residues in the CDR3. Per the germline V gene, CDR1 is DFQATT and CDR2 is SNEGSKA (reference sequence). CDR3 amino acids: CSPGDSGNTIYF. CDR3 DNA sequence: TGCAGCCCAGGGGACTCTGGAAACACCATATATTTT.